Following are 18 T cell receptor beta chains from one sample sequenced in a study of T cell responses to AZD1222 COVID-19 vaccine. Produced via immunoSEQ multiplex PCR; TCRdb's table is partial and in-frame only. The sample holds about 100,000 clones, around 87% seen once. The specimen was peripheral blood, collected on day 0 of AZD1222 vaccination. All receptors come from an adult in good health.

This clone was seen only once. The chain joins TRBV7-9 to TRBJ2-7; TRBD2 matches at 8 bases. Germline V gene lookup returns CDR1 SEHNR and CDR2 FQNEAQ (reference sequence). The CDR3 extends over 16 amino acids. V lost 1 base to trimming and J lost 5 bases; unmatched junction nucleotides: 10. The CDR3 loop reads CASSLVRGLDVHEQYF. CDR3 nucleotide sequence: TGTGCCAGCAGCTTAGTTCGGGGACTAGACGTTCACGAGCAGTACTTC.

As concerns this clone: At one boundary the junction diverges from the germline segment, which might be a read error. The chain combines TRBV7-9 with TRBJ2-5; TRBD2 matches 9 bases. Germline V gene data show CDR1 as SEHNR and CDR2 as FQNEAQ (reference sequence). CDR3 size: 14 residues. Here the CDR3 DNA reads TGTGCCAGCAGCCTAGCGGGGTCCTGGGAGACCCAGTACTTC. This sequence encodes CASSLAGSWETQYF. Drawing the rest from reference TRBV7-9 and TRBJ2-5, the complete variable domain is DTGVSQNPRHKITKRGQNVTFRCDPISEHNRLYWYRQTLGQGPEFLTYFQNEAQLEKSRLLSDRFSAERPKGSFSTLEIQRTEQGDSAMYLCASSLAGSWETQYFGPGTRLLVL.

CDR3 residues: CASSSPTSGAPYEQYF. The CDR3 region has the DNA TGTGCCAGCAGCTCGCCAACTAGCGGGGCCCCCTACGAGCAGTACTTC. The chain uses TRBV7-9 and TRBJ2-7; 10 nucleotides match TRBD2. This CDR3 is 16 amino acids long. Germline V gives CDR1 SEHNR, CDR2 FQNEAQ (reference sequence). J gave up 2 bases and V 4 bases, and 8 bases lay outside the gene matches.

The chain has TRBV5-1 and TRBJ1-2; 10 bases fit TRBD1. The CDR3 totals 17 residues. J was trimmed by 3 bases and V by 1 base; bases with no gene match: 9. CDR1 is SGHRS, CDR2 YFSETQ, per germline. The chain's CDR3 is CASSLRSGQGVYYGYTF. The DNA of the CDR3 is TGCGCCAGCAGCTTGAGGTCCGGACAGGGGGTATACTATGGCTACACCTTC.

This chain links TRBV5-6 with TRBJ1-2, with 7 bases matching TRBD1. This CDR3 has 13 amino acids. With V trimmed by 6 bases and J by 8 bases, 10 bases remained unmatched. CDR1 is SGHDT and CDR2 is YYEEEE in the germline V gene. Here the CDR3 DNA reads TGTGCCAGCAACCCCGTGGGGGGACAGGGCTACACCTTC. Its translation: CASNPVGGQGYTF.

The rearrangement links TRBV19 to TRBJ1-1, with TRBD1 matching over 10 bases. Trimming cost V 4 bases and J 2 bases; bases outside gene matches: 7. This CDR3 has 16 residues. Germline-derived CDR1 and CDR2 are LNHDA and SQIVND (reference sequence). CDR3 region: CASSRSTGGQNTEAFF. CDR3 bases: TGTGCCAGTAGTAGATCGACAGGGGGCCAAAACACTGAAGCTTTCTTT.

This chain links TRBV27 with TRBJ2-7; 7 bases line up with TRBD1. The CDR3 is 20 amino acids. Germline V CDR1 and CDR2: MNHEY, SMNVEV (reference sequence). The trim removed 2 bases at V and 1 base at J, leaving 20 bases unmatched. The CDR3 spells CASSLPLTRETGKRSYEQYF. The CDR3, as DNA: TGTGCCAGCAGTTTACCGCTAACTAGAGAGACAGGGAAGAGGTCCTACGAGCAGTACTTC.

J is TRBJ1-1 and V is TRBV19; 10 positions agree with TRBD1. With V trimmed by 7 bases and J by 3 bases, 5 bases remained unmatched. The CDR3 has 14 residues. The V gene's germline CDR1 is LNHDA and CDR2 SQIVND (reference sequence). CDR3 DNA sequence: TGTGCCAGTACCGACAGGGGGCGGGACACTGAAGCTTTCTTT. Translating it yields CASTDRGRDTEAFF.

This chain uses TRBV6-5 with TRBJ2-1; D gene ambiguous. V lost 7 bases to trimming and J lost 9 bases, with 13 bases between them. The CDR3 totals 12 residues. The V gene's germline CDR1 is MNHEY and CDR2 SVGAGI. CDR3 amino acids: CASTIGHGEQFF. The CDR3 nucleotides read TGTGCCAGCACAATCGGGCACGGTGAGCAGTTCTTC.

This clone was counted a few times. V and J are TRBV7-9 and TRBJ1-1; no definite D call. With 2 bases removed from V and 1 base from J, the gap between germline ends came to 8 bases. The CDR3 sequence is 14 residues long. Germline V CDR1 and CDR2: SEHNR, FQNEAQ (reference sequence). In DNA, the CDR3 is TGTGCCAGCAGCTTATCTTCAGGGAACACTGAAGCTTTCTTT. Amino acid sequence: CASSLSSGNTEAFF.

CDR3 region: CASSSTRDRPTNYGYTF. The DNA for the CDR3 is TGTGCCAGCAGCTCGACCAGGGACAGGCCGACTAACTATGGCTACACCTTC. The chain links TRBV11-3 to TRBJ1-2, with 8 nucleotides matching TRBD1. Trimming took 4 bases from V and 0 from J; bases not matched to a gene: 10. The CDR3 consists of 17 residues. Germline V gene data show CDR1 as SGHNT and CDR2 as YENEEA.

The chain is built from TRBV13 and TRBJ2-7; D gene ambiguous. Germline CDR1 and CDR2: PRHDT and FYEKMQ (reference sequence). The CDR3 spans 11 residues. V dropped 8 bases and J dropped 0 bases, with 5 bases sitting between them. CDR3 loop: CASGFSYEQYF. Written as DNA, the CDR3 is TGTGCCAGCGGATTCTCCTACGAGCAGTACTTC.

The gene calls are TRBV21-1 and TRBJ1-2; the table's D call TRBD1 went unverified against the DNA. TRBV21-1 is given as a pseudogene. This CDR3 is 15 amino acids long. CDR3 in amino acids: CASRDRGRGAYGYTF. DNA for the CDR3: TGTGCCAGCAGGGATCGAGGCAGGGGGGCATATGGCTACACCTTC.

V and J are TRBV6-5 and TRBJ2-1, with 7 bases that match TRBD2. Germline V gene lookup returns CDR1 MNHEY and CDR2 SVGAGI. J lost 0 bases, V lost 7 bases, and 6 bases had no gene match. The CDR3 length is 15 residues. CDR3 sequence reads: CASTLSGNSYNEQFF. The DNA of the CDR3 is TGTGCCAGCACCCTAAGCGGGAACTCCTACAATGAGCAGTTCTTC.

V and J are TRBV6-1 and TRBJ1-4; the D is unclear. V lost 3 bases to trimming and J lost 5 bases, with 13 bases between them. Germline V gene sequence: CDR1 MNHNS, CDR2 SASEGT. This CDR3 has 15 residues. The CDR3 sequence: CASSEGRAKNEKLFF. In DNA form, the CDR3 reads TGTGCCAGCAGTGAGGGTAGGGCCAAAAATGAAAAACTGTTTTTT.

The chain carries TRBV6-6 and TRBJ2-7, with TRBD1 matching 7 bases. Trimming took 2 bases from V and 4 from J; bases not matched to a gene: 8. The CDR3 has 15 amino acids. Germline-derived CDR1 and CDR2 are MNHNY and SVGAGI (reference sequence). This CDR3 reads CASSYRDRAKYEQYF. The DNA of the CDR3 is TGTGCCAGCAGTTACAGGGACAGAGCAAAGTACGAGCAGTACTTC.

This chain uses TRBV5-1 with TRBJ2-3, with D perhaps TRBD1 or TRBD2 (5 bases each). V was trimmed by 1 base and J by 1 base, leaving 13 bases between them. The CDR3 length is 16 residues. In germline, CDR1 is SGHRS, CDR2 YFSETQ. The CDR3 DNA sequence: TGCGCCAGCAGCTTGTCGGGGCTATGGGGCACAGATACGCAGTATTTT. This encodes CASSLSGLWGTDTQYF. The full variable domain, completed using reference TRBV5-1 and TRBJ2-3, is KAGVTQTPRYLIKTRGQQVTLSCSPISGHRSVSWYQQTPGQGLQFLFEYFSETQRNKGNFPGRFSGRQFSNSRSEMNVSTLELGDSALYLCASSLSGLWGTDTQYFGPGTRLTVL.

The chain joins TRBV5-1 to TRBJ2-5; perhaps TRBD2 as D (6 bases). Germline V CDR1 and CDR2: SGHRS, YFSETQ. V lost 4 bases and J lost 5, with 12 bases in between. CDR3 size: 13 residues. CDR3 amino acids: CASSEDYRETQYF. The CDR3 region has the DNA TGCGCCAGCAGCGAGGACTATCGGGAGACCCAGTACTTC.